These 23 T cell receptor beta chains came from one sample sequenced in a study of blood T cell repertoires in COVID-19. Libraries were prepared by immunoSEQ multiplex PCR; TCRdb keeps only in-frame clonotypes and omits some of them. The sample includes 60,000 to 70,000 clones, about 91% of them seen just once. Sequenced input: peripheral blood. These receptors all come from a woman aged 80 or older with active COVID-19.

Regarding this clone: Other DNA variants within this sample encode the same CDR3. The rearrangement uses TRBV19 and TRBJ2-3, with 7 bases that match TRBD2. The CDR3 consists of 15 residues. Germline lookup yields CDR1 LNHDA and CDR2 SQIVND (reference sequence). V gave up 3 bases and J gave up 0 bases; unmatched junction bases: 3. Written as DNA, the CDR3 is TGTGCCAGTAGTATTCTCGGGGGGAGCACAGATACGCAGTATTTT. As protein: CASSILGGSTDTQYF.

The chain carries TRBV4-1 and TRBJ2-7; TRBD2 aligns across 13 bases. V gave up 0 bases and J gave up 7 bases; unmatched junction bases: 0. Germline values: CDR1 MGHRA, CDR2 YSYEKL. The CDR3 loop spans 14 amino acids. The CDR3 spells CASSQELAGGEQYF. The DNA for the CDR3 is TGCGCCAGCAGCCAAGAACTAGCGGGAGGGGAGCAGTACTTC.

The rearrangement links TRBV18 to TRBJ1-4; 9 positions agree with TRBD1. V was pared by 2 bases and J by 7 bases, with 5 bases of the junction left unmatched. CDR3 length: 15 amino acids. Germline loops: CDR1 KGHSH, CDR2 LQKENI. The DNA for the CDR3 is TGTGCCAGCTCACCAACAGGGGGCGCGTCTGAAAAACTGTTTTTT. Its protein is CASSPTGGASEKLFF. The full variable domain, rest sourced from reference TRBV18 and TRBJ1-4, is NAGVMQNPRHLVRRRGQEARLRCSPMKGHSHVYWYRQLPEEGLKFMVYLQKENIIDESGMPKERFSAEFPKEGPSILRIQQVVRGDSAAYFCASSPTGGASEKLFFGSGTQLSVL.

The chain recombines TRBV5-1 with TRBJ2-5; TRBD2 matches at 9 bases. Germline V gene data show CDR1 as SGHRS and CDR2 as YFSETQ. The CDR3 is 15 residues long. Trimming removed 2 bases from V and 2 bases from J; junction bases left unmatched: 4. CDR3 in DNA: TGCGCCAGCAGCTTCTTTCTAGCGGGGCAAGAGACCCAGTACTTC. The encoded protein is CASSFFLAGQETQYF. The full variable domain, its missing parts supplied by reference TRBV5-1 and TRBJ2-5, is KAGVTQTPRYLIKTRGQQVTLSCSPISGHRSVSWYQQTPGQGLQFLFEYFSETQRNKGNFPGRFSGRQFSNSRSEMNVSTLELGDSALYLCASSFFLAGQETQYFGPGTRLLVL.

The V and J genes are TRBV2 and TRBJ2-3; D possibly corresponds to TRBD2 (6 bases). V dropped 11 bases and J dropped 2 bases, with 17 bases sitting between them. The germline gives CDR1 SNHLY, CDR2 FYNNEI. CDR3 length: 14 amino acids. CDR3 DNA: TGTGCCTTCCGCCGGAGACTAGACACAGATACGCAGTATTTT. Its translation: CAFRRRLDTDTQYF.

The chain couples TRBV7-2 to TRBJ2-1, with D unresolved. In germline, CDR1 is SGHTA, CDR2 FQGNSA. The CDR3 is 13 amino acids. The V end lost 5 bases, the J end lost 10 bases, and 15 bases lay between the germline ends. CDR3 sequence (DNA): TGTGCCAGCAGCGTTAGGATAAACGGGGAGCAGTTCTTC. Translated: CASSVRINGEQFF.

V is TRBV6-1 and J is TRBJ2-7; TRBD2 matches at 8 bases. The length of the CDR3 is 15 residues. Germline V gene data show CDR1 as MNHNS and CDR2 as SASEGT. With V trimmed by 0 bases and J by 3 bases, 4 bases remained unmatched. The CDR3, as DNA: TGTGCCAGCAGTGAAGCGGCGGGGGGTTTCTACGAGCAGTACTTC. Protein product: CASSEAAGGFYEQYF.

The chain links TRBV7-2 to TRBJ1-6; the match to TRBD1 covers 10 bases. V gave up 2 bases and J gave up 5 bases; unmatched junction bases: 12. Germline CDR1 and CDR2: SGHTA and FQGNSA. This CDR3 spans 19 amino acids. DNA for the CDR3: TGTGCCAGCAGCTTATCGGCGGGACAGGGGATCGTGGATAATTCACCCCTCCACTTT. This encodes CASSLSAGQGIVDNSPLHF.

V gene TRBV6-6 combines with J gene TRBJ1-1; D is unresolved. The CDR3 has 16 residues. CDR1 MNHNY and CDR2 SVGAGI come from the germline V gene (reference sequence). Trimming removed 0 bases at V and 8 bases at J, with 19 bases between. CDR3 loop: CASSYSSRIYVREAFF. The CDR3 region has the DNA TGTGCCAGCAGTTACTCGAGCAGGATATACGTACGAGAAGCTTTCTTT.

The chain recombines TRBV6-2 or TRBV6-3 with TRBJ2-3; 7 nucleotides match TRBD2. The CDR3 covers 15 residues. With V trimmed by 4 bases and J by 0 bases, 4 bases remained unmatched. Per germline, CDR1 MNHEY and CDR2 SVGEGT. In DNA form, the CDR3 reads TGTGCCAGCAGTTGGCGGGGGATTAGCACAGATACGCAGTATTTT. Residues: CASSWRGISTDTQYF.

The V gene is TRBV9, the J gene TRBJ1-2; 8 bases align to TRBD1. The ends lost 4 bases at V and 2 bases at J; junction bases unmatched: 10. In germline, CDR1 is SGDLS, CDR2 YYNGEE. This CDR3 spans 16 amino acids. CDR3 amino acids: CASSPRGQGQNYGYTF. CDR3 DNA: TGTGCCAGCAGCCCCCGAGGACAGGGCCAAAACTATGGCTACACCTTC.

This clone was recorded only once. The chain carries TRBV7-2 and TRBJ2-7; no firm D call. CDR1 and CDR2 (germline): SGHTA, FQGNSA. The CDR3 is 16 residues long. V was trimmed by 3 bases and J by 3 bases, leaving 18 bases between them. The CDR3 loop reads CASSFGQTALDYEQYF. CDR3 in DNA: TGTGCCAGCAGCTTTGGCCAAACCGCTCTTGACTACGAGCAGTACTTC.

The gene calls are TRBV7-8 and TRBJ2-7, with D possibly matching TRBD2 (6 bases). Germline V gene lookup returns CDR1 SGHVS and CDR2 FQNEAQ. V gave up 4 bases and J gave up 0 bases, with 16 bases separating them. The CDR3 covers 16 residues. This CDR3 is CASSSPGGSSSYEQYF. The DNA of the CDR3 is TGTGCCAGCAGCTCTCCAGGAGGGTCAAGCTCCTACGAGCAGTACTTC. Filled out from reference TRBV7-8 and TRBJ2-7, the complete variable domain reads GAGVSQSPRYKVAKRGQDVALRCDPISGHVSLFWYQQALGQGPEFLTYFQNEAQLDKSGLPSDRFFAERPEGSVSTLKIQRTQQEDSAVYLCASSSPGGSSSYEQYFGPGTRLTVT.

The chain combines TRBV7-9 with TRBJ2-7; D possibly corresponds to TRBD2 (6 bases). The CDR3 extends over 15 amino acids. With 4 bases removed from V and 2 bases from J, the gap between germline ends came to 15 bases. Germline CDR1 reads SEHNR; CDR2 reads FQNEAQ (reference sequence). CDR3 nucleotides: TGTGCCAGCAGCTCCACACGGCGGGGAGCCTACGAGCAGTACTTC. This sequence encodes CASSSTRRGAYEQYF.

The chain is built from TRBV7-9 and TRBJ2-5; 7 bases fit TRBD2. Germline lookup yields CDR1 SEHNR and CDR2 FQNEAQ (reference sequence). There are 13 residues in the CDR3. J was trimmed by 3 bases and V by 6 bases; bases with no gene match: 4. For the CDR3, the DNA is TGTGCCAGCAGGGCGGGGGTTAAAGAGACCCAGTACTTC. This translates into CASRAGVKETQYF.

The chain couples TRBV14 to TRBJ2-2; D remains unclear. The CDR3 runs to 13 residues. Per the germline V gene, CDR1 is SGHDN and CDR2 is FVKESK. Trimming removed 7 bases from V and 3 bases from J, with 9 bases in between. CDR3: CASNRFDTGELFF. The DNA of the CDR3 is TGTGCCAGCAACCGGTTCGACACCGGGGAGCTGTTTTTT.

V and J are TRBV4-1 and TRBJ2-7; 8 nucleotides match TRBD1. V shed 1 base and J 1 base; nucleotides not matched to a gene: 6. Germline CDR1 reads MGHRA; CDR2 reads YSYEKL. This CDR3 region has 16 residues. CDR3 region: CASSQGTGQASYEQYF. CDR3 DNA: TGCGCCAGCAGCCAAGGAACGGGACAGGCATCCTACGAGCAGTACTTC.

The V and J genes are TRBV13 and TRBJ2-1, with TRBD2 matching over 9 bases. The trim removed 4 bases at V and 2 bases at J, leaving 12 bases unmatched. The CDR3 length is 18 residues. Germline-derived CDR1 and CDR2 are PRHDT and FYEKMQ (reference sequence). The CDR3 region has the DNA TGTGCCAGCAGCTCCCCCGCGGGGGGGCCTGGAACCTACAATGAGCAGTTCTTC. This encodes CASSSPAGGPGTYNEQFF.

The gene calls are TRBV11-2 and TRBJ1-3; tentatively, D is TRBD1 (5 bases). Germline V CDR1 and CDR2: SGHAT, FQNNGV. The V gene lost 1 base and the J gene lost 3 bases, with 7 bases spanning the gap. This CDR3 spans 14 amino acids. DNA of the CDR3: TGTGCCAGCAGCTTAGGGGGCTATGGAAACACCATATATTTT. It translates to CASSLGGYGNTIYF.

The rearrangement joins TRBV19 to TRBJ2-3; 9 bases map to TRBD2. This CDR3 has 15 amino acids. V shed 2 bases and J 4 bases; nucleotides not matched to a gene: 4. Germline V gene lookup returns CDR1 LNHDA and CDR2 SQIVND (reference sequence). CDR3 in amino acids: CASSISSGGSDTQYF. The CDR3 nucleotides read TGTGCCAGTAGTATATCCAGCGGGGGGTCAGATACGCAGTATTTT.

V is TRBV14 and J is TRBJ1-1; 8 nucleotides line up with TRBD1. The CDR3 is 16 amino acids. V shed 4 bases, J shed 1 base, and the junction held 8 bases outside the gene matches. CDR1 is SGHDN, CDR2 FVKESK, per germline. The CDR3 region is CASSPFTGQANTEAFF. In DNA form, the CDR3 reads TGTGCCAGCAGCCCCTTTACGGGACAGGCGAACACTGAAGCTTTCTTT.

The rearrangement uses TRBV18 and TRBJ2-7, with 8 nucleotides matching TRBD1. This CDR3 comprises 16 residues. V dropped 1 base and J dropped 2; count of bases not matched to a gene: 7. Germline CDR1 is KGHSH and CDR2 is LQKENI. The CDR3 region is CASSPLWDRQPYEQYF. The DNA of the CDR3 is TGTGCCAGCTCACCACTCTGGGACAGGCAACCCTACGAGCAGTACTTC.

This clone was observed once. The rearrangement links TRBV10-2 to TRBJ2-4, with D perhaps matching TRBD2 (5 bases). The V gene's germline CDR1 is WSHSY and CDR2 SAAADI. The germline V and J ends were trimmed by 4 bases and 0 bases, with 7 bases remaining between them. The CDR3 loop spans 14 amino acids. The chain's CDR3 is CASSVGVAKNIQYF. As DNA, the CDR3 is TGCGCCAGCAGTGTGGGAGTAGCCAAAAACATTCAGTACTTC.